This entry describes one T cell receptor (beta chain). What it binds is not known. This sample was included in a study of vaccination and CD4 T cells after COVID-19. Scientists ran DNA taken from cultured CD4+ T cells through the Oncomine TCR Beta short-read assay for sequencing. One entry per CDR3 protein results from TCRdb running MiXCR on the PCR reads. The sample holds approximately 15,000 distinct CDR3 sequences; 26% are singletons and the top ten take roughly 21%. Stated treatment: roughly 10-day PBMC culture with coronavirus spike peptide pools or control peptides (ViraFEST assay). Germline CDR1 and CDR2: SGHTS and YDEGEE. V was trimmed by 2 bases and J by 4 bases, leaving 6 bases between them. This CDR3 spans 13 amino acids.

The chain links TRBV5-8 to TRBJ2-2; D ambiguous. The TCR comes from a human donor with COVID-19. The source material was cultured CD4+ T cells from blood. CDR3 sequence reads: CASSFYITGELFF. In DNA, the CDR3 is TGTGCCAGCAGCTTTTATATCACCGGGGAGCTGTTTTTT.